This T cell receptor (beta chain) was sequenced during a study of long-term antiretroviral therapy in people with HIV. General study findings and limits: From about 2003 to 2017, blood was obtained, possibly while participants received older ART regimens. Diversity increased after ART yet remained lower than in transplant donor controls.

Each sample contained roughly 0.85-10 million cryopreserved PBMC, thawed before DNA extraction. Turning to this clone: The antigen is not known.

A v3.0 immunoSEQ assay was performed at survey level. Some clones are missing from TCRdb's copy, which holds only in-frame ones; the method was immunoSEQ multiplex PCR. The data hold roughly 26,000 clones, with approximately 95% observed a single time. CDR1 SGHTA and CDR2 FQGNSA come from the germline V gene. The CDR3 consists of 15 residues. V gave up 5 bases and J gave up 2 bases, with 14 bases separating them. The sequenced sample was unsorted PBMCs, obtained roughly 5.1 years after starting antiretroviral therapy. The receptor's source is a woman aged 45-59 years with HIV. The V and J genes are TRBV7-2 and TRBJ2-3, with D possibly matching TRBD1 (6 bases). CDR3 residues: CASSRGGQNTDTQYF. The DNA of the CDR3 is TGTGCCAGCAGCCGAGGGGGTCAAAACACAGATACGCAGTATTTT.